What follows is one T cell receptor (beta chain) and its context. The sample belongs to a study of cytomegalovirus exposure and HLA in healthy donors. This CDR3 is built from 15 residues. V shed 5 bases and J 4 bases; nucleotides not matched to a gene: 7. Germline CDR1 and CDR2: MNHNS and SASEGT. PCR employed 60 Vbeta and 13 Jbeta primers. Profiled with immunoSEQ multiplex PCR; TCRdb holds only in-frame clones, not every one. Found here are 200,000 to 250,000 clones, roughly 80% of them singletons; the top ten hold around 0.2%. Sequenced material: PBMCs. The genes are TRBV6-1 and TRBJ2-3; TRBD1 aligns across 9 bases. This receptor was obtained from a girl aged 2-10 years in good health and CMV-seronegative. DNA for the CDR3: TGTGCCAGCAGTACTGTGGGACAGGGATCAGATACGCAGTATTTT. Translation gives CASSTVGQGSDTQYF.